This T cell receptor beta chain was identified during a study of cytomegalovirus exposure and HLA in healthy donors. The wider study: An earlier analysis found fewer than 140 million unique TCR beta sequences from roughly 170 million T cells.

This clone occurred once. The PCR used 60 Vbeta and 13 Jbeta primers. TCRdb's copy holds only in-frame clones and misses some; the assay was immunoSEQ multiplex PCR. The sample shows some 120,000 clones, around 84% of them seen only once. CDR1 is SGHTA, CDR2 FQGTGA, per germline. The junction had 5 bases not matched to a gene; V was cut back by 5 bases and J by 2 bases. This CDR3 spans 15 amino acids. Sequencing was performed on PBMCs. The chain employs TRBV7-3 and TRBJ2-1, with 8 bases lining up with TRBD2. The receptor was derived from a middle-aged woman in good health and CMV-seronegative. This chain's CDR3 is CASSQVAGTYNEQFF. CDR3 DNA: TGTGCCAGCAGCCAAGTAGCGGGGACCTACAATGAGCAGTTCTTC. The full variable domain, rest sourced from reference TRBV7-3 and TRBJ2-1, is GAGVSQTPSNKVTEKGKYVELRCDPISGHTALYWYRQSLGQGPEFLIYFQGTGAADDSGLPNDRFFAVRPEGSVSTLKIQRTERGDSAVYLCASSQVAGTYNEQFFGPGTRLTVL.